What follows are 14 T cell receptor beta chains derived from one specimen sequenced in a study of cytomegalovirus exposure and HLA in healthy donors. Primers for the PCR totalled 60 Vbeta and 13 Jbeta. Sequencing used immunoSEQ multiplex PCR; TCRdb keeps in-frame clones, though not all of them. The sample includes roughly 120,000 clones, 55% to 75% seen only once; the top ten take about 7.8%. The sample taken for sequencing was PBMCs. The source is a woman in her 40s in good health and CMV-seropositive.

This clone was recorded a few times. V gene TRBV6-4 combines with J gene TRBJ2-1, with 8 bases aligning to TRBD2. V trimming: 5 bases; J trimming: 7 bases; junction bases outside the gene matches: 4. This CDR3 comprises 13 residues. Per the germline V gene, CDR1 is MRHNA and CDR2 is SNTAGT. The CDR3 region is CASSSIAGNEQFF. CDR3 coding DNA: TGTGCCAGCAGTTCCATAGCGGGGAATGAGCAGTTCTTC.

This clone was seen a few times. This rearrangement joins TRBV2 to TRBJ2-2, with 11 nucleotides matching TRBD2. V dropped 1 base and J dropped 1; count of bases not matched to a gene: 2. The CDR3 extends over 17 amino acids. The V gene's germline CDR1 is SNHLY and CDR2 FYNNEI. CDR3 amino acids: CASSEGLAGGNTGELFF. CDR3 DNA: TGTGCCAGCAGTGAAGGGCTAGCGGGGGGGAACACCGGGGAGCTGTTTTTT. Drawing the rest from reference TRBV2 and TRBJ2-2, the complete variable domain is EPEVTQTPSHQVTQMGQEVILRCVPISNHLYFYWYRQILGQKVEFLVSFYNNEISEKSEIFDDQFSVERPDGSNFTLKIRSTKLEDSAMYFCASSEGLAGGNTGELFFGEGSRLTVL.

The CDR3 DNA reads TGTGCCAGCAGCGTCGACAGGGGATTTTCCAATGAGCAGTTCTTC. Its translation: CASSVDRGFSNEQFF. The V call is TRBV7-2, the J call TRBJ2-1; 8 bases are shared with TRBD1. From germline, CDR1 is SGHTA and CDR2 FQGNSA. The junction had 9 bases not matched to a gene; V was cut back by 5 bases and J by 6 bases. The CDR3 spans 15 residues.

The chain employs TRBV5-1 and TRBJ1-2; D remains unclear. The V end was cut by 3 bases, the J end by 0 bases, with 18 bases between. Germline CDR1 reads SGHRS; CDR2 reads YFSETQ. CDR3 size: 17 residues. CDR3 amino acids: CASSSNLAVTSNYGYTF. In DNA form, the CDR3 reads TGCGCCAGCAGCTCAAACCTCGCGGTAACGTCTAACTATGGCTACACCTTC. Variable domain in full (rest from reference TRBV5-1 and TRBJ1-2): KAGVTQTPRYLIKTRGQQVTLSCSPISGHRSVSWYQQTPGQGLQFLFEYFSETQRNKGNFPGRFSGRQFSNSRSEMNVSTLELGDSALYLCASSSNLAVTSNYGYTFGSGTRLTVV.

This sequence joins TRBV7-9 and TRBJ1-6, with D possibly matching TRBD1 (6 bases). Germline V CDR1 and CDR2: SEHNR, FQNEAQ (reference sequence). The CDR3 extends over 11 amino acids. The CDR3 region is CGGGNNSPLHF. CDR3 DNA: TGTGGAGGGGGTAATAATTCACCCCTCCACTTT.

This clone was counted only a few times. The chain recombines TRBV6-5 with TRBJ2-5; tentative D call: TRBD1 (5 bases). V was clipped by 2 bases and J by 4 bases, with 5 bases between them. The germline gives CDR1 MNHEY, CDR2 SVGAGI. CDR3 size: 12 residues. The CDR3 DNA follows: TGTGCCAGCAGTTACAGGGGAGAGACCCAGTACTTC. Its translation: CASSYRGETQYF.

This sequence joins TRBV2 and TRBJ1-6; D is uncertain. V was trimmed by 7 bases and J by 8 bases, leaving 12 bases between them. This CDR3 contains 13 residues. Germline-derived CDR1 and CDR2 are SNHLY and FYNNEI. Written as DNA, the CDR3 is TGTGCCAGCACCCCCTCTATCGATTCACCCCTCCACTTT. It yields the protein CASTPSIDSPLHF. Drawing the rest from reference TRBV2 and TRBJ1-6, the complete variable domain is EPEVTQTPSHQVTQMGQEVILRCVPISNHLYFYWYRQILGQKVEFLVSFYNNEISEKSEIFDDQFSVERPDGSNFTLKIRSTKLEDSAMYFCASTPSIDSPLHFGNGTRLTVT.

In DNA, the CDR3 is TGTGCCAGCCCCAAGGGAGGGTTCCCCATGGGAGGCTACACCTTC. Amino acids: CASPKGGFPMGGYTF. This chain links TRBV21-1 with TRBJ1-2. TRBV21-1 is flagged as a pseudogene. This CDR3 contains 15 residues.

This chain uses TRBV5-1 with TRBJ2-7, with TRBD1 matching 9 bases. The CDR3 sequence is 13 residues long. Per the germline V gene, CDR1 is SGHRS and CDR2 is YFSETQ. The trim removed 4 bases at V and 5 bases at J, leaving 4 bases unmatched. The CDR3 loop reads CASSIGQGNEQYF. Written as DNA, the CDR3 is TGCGCCAGCAGCATAGGACAGGGGAACGAGCAGTACTTC.

V gene TRBV7-3 combines with J gene TRBJ1-5, with D possibly TRBD1 on 6 matching bases. The CDR3 length is 13 residues. The germline CDR1 and CDR2 sequences are SGHTA and FQGTGA. Trimming shortened V by 5 bases and J by 4 bases, and 9 bases separated the two germline ends. CDR3 sequence: CASSRDKNQPQHF. The CDR3 coding sequence is TGTGCCAGCAGCCGGGACAAAAATCAGCCCCAGCATTTT.

The gene calls are TRBV7-2 and TRBJ2-7; 9 bases are a match to TRBD1. Germline V gene data show CDR1 as SGHTA and CDR2 as FQGNSA. Trimming removed 1 base from V and 3 bases from J; junction bases left unmatched: 10. The CDR3 contains 17 residues. The CDR3 sequence: CASSLVTPGQGDYEQYF. CDR3 nucleotide sequence: TGTGCCAGCAGCTTAGTAACACCGGGACAGGGAGACTACGAGCAGTACTTC. Variable domain in full (rest from reference TRBV7-2 and TRBJ2-7): GAGVSQSPSNKVTEKGKDVELRCDPISGHTALYWYRQSLGQGLEFLIYFQGNSAPDKSGLPSDRFSAERTGGSVSTLTIQRTQQEDSAVYLCASSLVTPGQGDYEQYFGPGTRLTVT.

This clone was recorded a few times. The chain is built from TRBV19 and TRBJ2-6, with a possible D match to TRBD1 (6 bases). CDR1 is LNHDA and CDR2 is SQIVND in the germline V gene (reference sequence). The CDR3 is made up of 20 amino acids. Trimming took 3 bases from V and 0 from J, leaving 21 bases between them. The CDR3 sequence: CASSIGVRQVAFSGANVLTF. Here the CDR3 DNA reads TGTGCCAGTAGTATTGGAGTCCGACAGGTGGCGTTCTCTGGGGCCAACGTCCTGACTTTC.

This clone was counted once. V usage is TRBV5-1 and J usage is TRBJ2-7; 10 bases are shared with TRBD1. The germline gives CDR1 SGHRS, CDR2 YFSETQ. This CDR3 comprises 15 residues. V was pared by 4 bases and J by 3 bases, with 7 bases of the junction left unmatched. The CDR3 DNA sequence: TGCGCCAGCAGCACCGGGACAGGGGTAGTCTACGAGCAGTACTTC. Translating it yields CASSTGTGVVYEQYF.

The chain is built from TRBV5-4 and TRBJ2-1, with a possible D match to TRBD2 (7 bases). This CDR3 has 18 amino acids. Germline values: CDR1 SGHNT, CDR2 YYREEE (reference sequence). Trimming took 4 bases from V and 2 from J, leaving 22 bases between them. CDR3 DNA sequence: TGTGCCAGCAGCCCTGGCCATGGGAGGGGGGGCCCCTACAATGAGCAGTTCTTC. It yields the protein CASSPGHGRGGPYNEQFF. Looking up the rest from reference TRBV5-4 and TRBJ2-1 gives the full variable domain: ETGVTQSPTHLIKTRGQQVTLRCSSQSGHNTVSWYQQALGQGPQFIFQYYREEENGRGNFPPRFSGLQFPNYSSELNVNALELDDSALYLCASSPGHGRGGPYNEQFFGPGTRLTVL.